A single TCR beta chain is shown here with its context. Its cognate antigen has yet to be identified. No base-level quality is on record; no much larger clone is a single base apart. This record comes from a study of cytomegalovirus exposure and HLA in healthy donors (dated by TCRdb to between 2016 and 2019). As for the study more broadly: An earlier analysis of several hundred of the donors reported approximately 300 Gb of sequence data and some 110 million unique TCR beta sequences obtained from about 180 million T cells. An early release covering 550 to 650 HLA-typed donors comprised approximately 300 gigabases of sequencing data and tens of millions of unique TCR sequences. Of the roughly 400 genotyped donors, around 81% fell in the genetic ancestry cluster associated with self-reported Caucasian donors. The study was designed to test whether signatures of past pathogen exposure could be identified by cataloging public T cell receptors. The T cell repertoires of several hundred subjects were profiled by immunosequencing and related to cytomegalovirus serostatus. In addition to the first cohort of approximately 650 subjects, a separate validation cohort of approximately 130 different subjects was used. High-throughput TCR immunosequencing, statistical association of individual TCRs with disease status, and machine learning were combined to predict cytomegalovirus infection status. In a later analysis, previously published TCR beta repertoires from fewer than 750 donors were re-analyzed and high-resolution HLA genotyping was added so that TCR occurrence patterns could be studied. Rather than drawing on any new phenotypic data, the later analysis identified candidate immune exposures from TCR beta sequences and the way those sequences occurred across donors. An earlier analysis of 450 to 750 of the donors used high-throughput TCR beta sequencing to judge whether each TCR beta V gene segment behaved as functional or pseudogenic. Donor age, sex, ethnicity and CMV serostatus were collected together with the repertoire data. In a later genetic analysis, genome-wide SNP genotypes for 398 of the 666 donors were used, and that subset was treated as a discovery cohort. Every repertoire in the discovery cohort had been generated on one and the same sequencing platform. HLA typing included class I and class II loci at four-digit resolution. Typing coverage differed by locus: A, B, C, DRB1 and DQB1 were typed in roughly 620-630 donors, DQA1 in approximately 520, DPA1 in 600 to 610, and DPB1 in 450 to 490. Because of strong linkage in the cohort, five DR-DQ haplotypes were treated as single units for association and clustering. On average, roughly 250,000 unique TCR beta nucleotide sequences were sequenced per donor among more than 350 genotyped donors of the cohort, with about 17% of those sequences being non-productive.

In total, just over 650 healthy bone marrow donors made up the cohort. All cohort members were sampled while nominally healthy, although unrecorded immune exposures were likely present. The donor tested CMV seronegative, placing the donor among the 352 seronegative members of the cohort. Each donor provided a peripheral blood sample, and peripheral blood mononuclear cells were used for TCR beta sequencing. Genomic DNA was extracted from the blood cell samples with the Qiagen DNeasy Blood Extraction Kit. Libraries were made using the immunoSEQ multiplex PCR assay. For the multiplex PCR, a mixture combining 60 forward primers for TCR Vbeta segments and 13 reverse primers for TCR Jbeta segments was used. The CDR3 region of rearranged TCR beta genes was amplified from genomic DNA by a multiplex PCR assay. Amplified TCR beta libraries were sequenced as 87-base-pair reads on the Illumina HiSeq System. Under the source paper's analysis protocol: A later analysis tallied approximately 87 million unique TCR beta chains across the 700 or so repertoires, and around 10 million of those chains were shared by two or more donors. Raw reads were error-corrected and collapsed into unique sequences by a nearest-neighbor algorithm in which closely related sequences were merged to remove PCR and sequencing errors. V, D and J gene segments were assigned by aligning CDR3 sequences to IMGT reference sequences. For a sequence to be retained, a match of at least six nucleotides to both a V gene segment and a J gene segment was required. Rearrangements were called productive when the CDR3 lacked stop codons and stayed in frame with V and J; all others were non-productive. Following IMGT convention, CDR3 was defined as the stretch from the second conserved V-encoded cysteine to the conserved J-encoded phenylalanine. The earlier analysis of fewer than 700 of the donors excluded sequences that lacked an unambiguous match to a single V gene segment. An earlier analysis of about 590 of the donors classified V segments as functional when productive rearrangements were above 56.7% and as segregating when the standard deviation between donors was above 5%. A statistical classification framework was developed to diagnose cytomegalovirus status using the catalog of TCR beta chain sequences. A later analysis assigned V and J genes by comparing TCR nucleotide sequences with IMGT/GENE-DB human TR gene sequences. The TCRdist pipeline was used in a later analysis to assign CDR3 sequences and most-parsimonious VDJ recombination scenarios. In a later analysis, each TCR beta chain was defined by its CDR3 amino acid sequence together with its V-gene family, and reads without a unique V-gene family were excluded. As a way to deal with suspected cross-contamination and a sequencing artifact, a later analysis dropped over 550 nucleotide sequences that were highly shared and had low generation probability. In a later analysis, a clonal expansion index for each public chain was calculated from normalized within-repertoire ranks of inferred template counts. Generation probabilities in a later analysis came from a VDJ recombination model fitted to out-of-frame rearrangements, and those results were checked against IGoR. Hypergeometric tests were used in a later analysis to score TCR-TCR, TCR-HLA and TCR-CMV co-occurrence, with a repertoire-size bias correction applied to the TCR pairs. To estimate false discovery rates, a later analysis permuted the HLA or CMV assignments 20 times. In a later analysis, co-occurring TCRs were grouped using DBSCAN, with TCRdist sequence similarity added in when clustering inside HLA-allele-positive subsets. Repertoires with fewer than 30,000 or more than 120,000 public chains, plus five repertoires with anomalous nucleotide sharing, were excluded from co-occurrence clustering. Sourced from immuneACCESS, this table was stored by TCRdb with only in-frame sequences that have V and J called. A share of the clones is absent; for the studies checked, an unresolved V gene accounts for under half, and the remainder has no known explanation. The V and J calls and clone size are taken from that table; D and trimming were inferred from the DNA. This sample holds roughly 130,000 clones; approximately 80% were observed only once. Together, the top ten hold 1.5% to 2% of the sample.

CDR1 and CDR2, looked up from the germline V gene, are MGHRA and YSYEKL. Trimming at the junction amounts to 2 bases on V and 0 bases on J, and the germline ends lie 14 bases apart. From the cysteine through the phenylalanine, the CDR3 covers 16 amino acids. The DNA shown is the 48-base CDR3, in frame from base 1. On the study overall, not on this receptor specifically: A later genetic analysis associated a missense DCLRE1C variant with V-gene and J-gene trimming of TCR beta chains, and an independent cohort replicated the association. A further reported finding was that TCR beta sequences accurately predicted the HLA-A and HLA-B alleles for most subjects in the first cohort. According to a later analysis, TCR association rates differed among HLA loci, with DRB1 alleles showing the most associated TCRs and HLA-C alleles showing the fewest. Some IMGT-functional V segments, including TRBV6-2 and TRBV6-3, could not be distinguished by the 87-base-pair reads and were therefore excluded. A later analysis found that most CMV-associated TCR beta chains appeared HLA-restricted, with HLA associations seemingly driven largely by CMV exposure. Approximately 18 rarely observed V segments, including chromosome 9 orphons, were excluded from the earlier analysis of just under 600 of the donors because counts were too low. Immune exposure information for the cohort was limited to CMV serostatus. The presence/absence analyses assumed that sequencing depth was roughly uniform across donors, and that assumption may not be true. Cytomegalovirus status was reported to be diagnosed by the classifier with high specificity and sensitivity in both the original and validation cohorts. A cluster of highly shared sequence variants was judged likely to be a technical artifact of the sequencing pipeline. In the study, about 150 TCR beta chains were listed as associated with cytomegalovirus. When HLA alleles, especially DR and DQ, strongly co-occurred, TCR associations were difficult to assign to individual alleles. In a later analysis, HLA-associated TCR beta chains showed more clonal expansion and lower generation probabilities than non-associated chains that were equally common. Because HLA typing was missing for some donors at each locus, association tests included only the typed subset. Three of the identified cytomegalovirus-associated TCR beta chains were confirmed in vitro to be specific for cytomegalovirus antigens. According to a later analysis, parvovirus B19, influenza, CMV and Epstein-Barr virus appeared linked to several top co-occurrence clusters. Broadly in line with IMGT annotations, most TCR beta V segments showed up in productive rearrangements about 90% or about 30% of the time in an earlier analysis of 587 of the donors. Specific HLA alleles were associated with some 15,000 TCR beta sequences at a false discovery rate of 0.05 in a later analysis. Only TCR beta chains were sequenced in this cohort, and the absence of alpha or paired-chain data limited detectable features. Correlated functional status among segregating V segments might reflect linkage disequilibrium, but an unknown experimental factor could not be ruled out. A later genetic analysis reported fewer N-insertions in productive TCRs among donors in an Asian-associated ancestry cluster than the approximately 700-donor mean. Across donors, most TCR sequences were observed very rarely, whereas some public TCRs were present in many individuals. The authors suggested that the approach could potentially be generalized to other disease states and immunological phenotypes.

Sequencing input: PBMCs. The sequence joins TRBV4-1 to TRBJ2-7; TRBD1 is a possible D gene, resting on 6 matching bases. This receptor was identified in a man aged 35 to 55 in good health and CMV-seronegative. The sequence in DNA is TGCGCCAGCAGCCAATCAGGGACAACATTCTCCTACGAGCAGTACTTC. It is translated as CASSQSGTTFSYEQYF.